The entry that follows covers one T cell receptor (beta chain) sequence. Its target is unknown. The PCR ran on 60 Vbeta and 13 Jbeta primers. TCRdb keeps only in-frame clones here, not all; method: immunoSEQ multiplex PCR. Of approximately 120,000 clones detected, about 69% appear once; the ten largest clones hold approximately 3.1%. The sample is drawn from a study of cytomegalovirus exposure and HLA in healthy donors. For the study at large: Earlier results showed roughly 120 million unique TCR beta sequences derived from around 170 million T cells.

Broader study findings: Researchers had no immune exposure information except CMV serostatus available.

The sequencing input was PBMCs. This receptor was identified in a man aged 25-40 years in good health and CMV-seronegative.

CDR3 region: CASSLTGLFEKLFF. The CDR3, as DNA: TGTGCCAGCAGCCTAACAGGGCTGTTTGAAAAACTGTTTTTT. The rearrangement joins TRBV7-8 to TRBJ1-4; a possible D gene is TRBD1 (6 bases). Germline CDR1 SGHVS, CDR2 FQNEAQ. The V gene lost 5 bases and the J gene lost 7 bases, with 14 bases spanning the gap. The CDR3 has 14 amino acids. Looking up the rest from reference TRBV7-8 and TRBJ1-4 gives the full variable domain: GAGVSQSPRYKVAKRGQDVALRCDPISGHVSLFWYQQALGQGPEFLTYFQNEAQLDKSGLPSDRFFAERPEGSVSTLKIQRTQQEDSAVYLCASSLTGLFEKLFFGSGTQLSVL.